A selection of T cell receptor beta chains follows, all from one sample in a study of regulatory T cells in long-lasting Graves disease. TCRdb reanalysed the multiplex PCR reads using MiXCR and keeps one entry per CDR3 protein. This table holds 400,000 or so distinct CDR3 sequences, less than 25% found once. The sequenced sample was peripheral blood mononuclear cells (PBMCs), obtained when the disease was refractory, from a patient treated with antithyroid drugs. These receptors were obtained from a female donor with Graves disease. CDR3s include the opening cysteine and the closing phenylalanine or tryptophan. The D gene is left open where the match is weak. The size of a clone is reported for some rows only, either as once, few or many, or as a class for expanded clones.

v_call	clone_size	d_call	j_call	cdr3_nt	cdr3_aa
TRBV7-2	many	.	TRBJ2-5	TGTGCCAGCAGCTTATACTCAGGGCGAGAGACCCAGTACTTC	CASSLYSGRETQYF
TRBV7-2	.	TRBD2	TRBJ2-2	TGTGCCAGCAGCCCACGACCGGGAGGTATCACCGGGGAGCTGTTTTTT	CASSPRPGGITGELFF
TRBV28	many	TRBD1	TRBJ2-6	TGTGCCAGCAGTCCCAGGGGGCGTGGGGCCAACGTCCTGACTTTC	CASSPRGRGANVLTF
TRBV28	many	TRBD1	TRBJ2-7	TGTGCCAGCAGCCACCCGGGACAGGGGGCTACCTCCTACGAGCAGTACTTC	CASSHPGQGATSYEQYF
TRBV12-3/TRBV12-4	many	.	TRBJ2-6	TGTGCCAGCAGCTTGAGTAGTGGGGCCAACGTCCTGACTTTC	CASSLSSGANVLTF
TRBV3-1	few	.	TRBJ2-7	TGTGCCAGCAGCCAAGACGAGGGGGAGTCTCCTTACGAGCAGTACTTC	CASSQDEGESPYEQYF
TRBV9	.	TRBD2	TRBJ2-5	TGTGCCAGCAGCGTAGTCCCTAGCGGATCGGGGGAGACCCAGTACTTC	CASSVVPSGSGETQYF
TRBV10-2	.	.	TRBJ2-7	TGCGCCAGCAGTGATGGAGGGTACAGCTCCTACGAGCAGTACTTC	CASSDGGYSSYEQYF
TRBV24-1	few	.	TRBJ1-2	TGTGCCACCAGTGACTCCCGGGACGGTGGCTACACCTTC	CATSDSRDGGYTF
TRBV7-2	few	.	TRBJ2-5	TGTGCCAGCAGCTTAGTAGTGCGGGAGACCCAGTACTTC	CASSLVVRETQYF
TRBV7-2	.	.	TRBJ1-2	TGTGCCAGCAGCTTCAGCCGAGGGACGGATGGCTACACCTTC	CASSFSRGTDGYTF
TRBV4-3	.	.	TRBJ1-2	TGCGCCAGCAGAAGAGGGCAGGGGAACTATGGCTACACCTTC	CASRRGQGNYGYTF
TRBV29-1	.	TRBD1	TRBJ1-3	TGCAGCGTTGAAGGCCAGGGGGGTTCTGGAAACACCATATATTTT	CSVEGQGGSGNTIYF
TRBV6-5	.	.	TRBJ2-2	TGTGCCAGCAGTTACTCGATAGCGGCACTGAACACCGGGGAGCTGTTTTTT	CASSYSIAALNTGELFF
TRBV6-5	many	.	TRBJ2-5	TGTGCCAGCAGTTACTCGAGTGGCAGGGGGGACCAAGAGACCCAGTACTTC	CASSYSSGRGDQETQYF
TRBV19	few	TRBD1	TRBJ2-7	TGTGCCAGTAGTACTACTGACAGGGAAGTCGCCTACGAGCAGTACTTC	CASSTTDREVAYEQYF
TRBV12-3/TRBV12-4	many	.	TRBJ1-1	TGTGCCAGCAGTCCCCCACAGGGCGCGAACACTGAAGCTTTCTTT	CASSPPQGANTEAFF
TRBV11-2	many	.	TRBJ2-5	TGTGCCAGCAGCTCCACCTACGGACAACAAGAGACCCAGTACTTC	CASSSTYGQQETQYF
TRBV12-3/TRBV12-4	many	TRBD2	TRBJ2-5	TGTGCCAGCAGTTTAAAGCTAGCGGAGAGCTCGTACCAAGAGACCCAGTACTTC	CASSLKLAESSYQETQYF
TRBV4-2	.	TRBD2	TRBJ2-2	TGTGCCAGCAGCCTGACTAGCGGGAGCAGGGAGCTGTTTTTT	CASSLTSGSRELFF
TRBV10-3	.	TRBD2	TRBJ2-7	TGTGCCACTTCGATGACTAGCCACTACGAGCAGTACTTC	CATSMTSHYEQYF
TRBV10-3	once	TRBD1	TRBJ2-7	TGTGCCATCCAGCAGGGACAGGGACCCTACGAGCAGTACTTC	CAIQQGQGPYEQYF
TRBV19	few	TRBD1	TRBJ1-1	TGTGCCAGTAGTACCGACAGGGATCTGGGTGAAGCTTTCTTT	CASSTDRDLGEAFF
TRBV9	few	.	TRBJ1-3	TGTGCCAGCAGCGACCACGGAAACACCATATATTTT	CASSDHGNTIYF
TRBV7-9	many	.	TRBJ2-5	TGTGCCAGCAGCTTAGCAGGGGACGGAGCCTCTACCCAGTACTTC	CASSLAGDGASTQYF